This TCR beta chain was sequenced in a study of blood T cells in healthy people across ages. A second 7 to 11 cycle PCR used barcoded and J-beta primers. Tagging of each cDNA molecule was performed by a template-switch adaptor with 12 random nucleotides. MiXCR was run by TCRdb on the 5' RACE reads, yielding one entry per CDR3 protein. Of over 1,300,000 distinct CDR3 sequences listed, roughly 59% are singletons. Study results and limitations: While age rose, TCR beta diversity per million T cells dropped in a roughly linear way. Naive T cell percentage strongly correlated with TCR beta diversity.

This clonotype has only one observation. Its antigen is undetermined. Trimming took 1 base from V and 1 from J, leaving 13 bases between them. Germline V gene sequence: CDR1 DFQATT, CDR2 SNEGSKA (reference sequence). CDR3 length: 15 residues. Samples had at least 7 million PBMCs isolated from them. The sample consisted of blood. The sequence derives from a man between 18 and 35 years old in good health. V is TRBV20-1 and J is TRBJ2-5; a possible D gene is TRBD2 (6 bases). The CDR3: CSARAPLATQETQYF. Here the CDR3 DNA reads TGCAGTGCTAGAGCCCCCCTAGCGACCCAAGAGACCCAGTACTTC.